A selection of T cell receptor beta chains follows, all from one sample in a study of OX40 agonist ivuxolimab in advanced cancers. Assay used: immunoSEQ multiplex PCR; TCRdb lists only in-frame clones, some missing. In the table there are 55,000 to 65,000 clones, 86% of which are singletons. The material sequenced was CD4+ or CD8+ T cells sorted from blood, taken in a trial of the OX40 agonist ivuxolimab. All receptors derive from an adult with an advanced solid tumor such as melanoma, head and neck, liver or kidney cancer. The CDR3 runs from the conserved cysteine through the conserved F or W. The D gene is left open where the match is weak. Rows may omit the clone size; those that give it use once, few, many or a size class.

abundance	v_gene	j_gene	d_gene	CDR3nt	CDR3aa
-	TRBV7-9	TRBJ2-3	-	TGTGCCAGCAGCGCGAGATACGTCACAGATACGCAGTATTTT	CASSARYVTDTQYF
-	TRBV7-9	TRBJ2-3	TRBD2	TGTGCCAGCTGGGGGGGGAGCACAGATACGCAGTATTTT	CASWGGSTDTQYF
-	TRBV19	TRBJ1-5	TRBD1	TGTGCCAGTACCAAATACCCAGCTGGACAGGTTGGACAGCCCCAGCATTTT	CASTKYPAGQVGQPQHF
-	TRBV7-8	TRBJ2-7	TRBD1	TGTGCCAGCAGCTTATACAGGGGACCCTACGAGCAGTACTTC	CASSLYRGPYEQYF
-	TRBV5-1	TRBJ2-2	-	TGCGCCAGCAGTTGGGCAGGGGCTAGCACCGGGGAGCTGTTTTTT	CASSWAGASTGELFF
-	TRBV7-2	TRBJ2-3	-	TGTGCCAGCAGCGCCGGGGGGCGCACAGATACGCAGTATTTT	CASSAGGRTDTQYF
-	TRBV19	TRBJ1-1	TRBD1	TGTGCCAGTAGTAGTCCGACAGGGGGAGCGCGGTCAGCTTTCTTT	CASSSPTGGARSAFF
-	TRBV25-1	TRBJ1-3	-	TGTGCCAGCAGTGAATTGGGGGGAGCCGGAAACACCATATATTTT	CASSELGGAGNTIYF
-	TRBV7-2	TRBJ2-5	TRBD2	TGTGCCAGCAGCCCTCGCGCGGGGAGGGTTCAAGAGACCCAGTACTTC	CASSPRAGRVQETQYF
-	TRBV12-5	TRBJ1-5	-	TGTGCTAGTGGTCCAAATAGCAATCAGCCCCAGCATTTT	CASGPNSNQPQHF
few	TRBV11-2	TRBJ1-5	TRBD1	TGTGCCAGCAGCTTAGCAGGGGGTCGAAACAATCAGCCCCAGCATTTT	CASSLAGGRNNQPQHF
once	TRBV4-1	TRBJ2-7	-	TGCGCCAGCAGCCAAGGGCTAATAGGCGAGCAGTACTTC	CASSQGLIGEQYF
-	TRBV5-1	TRBJ2-1	-	TGCGCCAGCAGCCAGCGGCTGTCCTCCTACAATGAGCAGTTCTTC	CASSQRLSSYNEQFF
-	TRBV6-1	TRBJ1-1	TRBD1	TGTGCCAGCAGTGAACAGGGCAGGGGGCTGGGTGAAGCTTTCTTT	CASSEQGRGLGEAFF
-	TRBV18	TRBJ1-2	TRBD1	TGTGCCAGCTCAGACCGGGACAGGGGCAACTATGGCTACACCTTC	CASSDRDRGNYGYTF
-	TRBV7-2	TRBJ2-7	TRBD2	TGTGCCGGCCGGCGGGGGTCTAGGGAAGAGCAGTACTTC	CAGRRGSREEQYF
-	TRBV18	TRBJ1-1	TRBD1	TGTGCCAGCTCACCACAGGGGGCAGGGGGTCTCCTTGAAGCTTTCTTT	CASSPQGAGGLLEAFF
-	TRBV7-8	TRBJ2-5	TRBD2	TGTGCCAGCAGCTCCCTTGAAACGCGGGGGGGCGTGGTGACCCAGTACTTC	CASSSLETRGGVVTQYF
-	TRBV2	TRBJ1-5	-	TGTGCCAGCAGGGCATCCCACAGTGGGGGTCAGCCCCAGCATTTT	CASRASHSGGQPQHF
-	TRBV6-4	TRBJ1-5	TRBD1	TGTGCCAGCAAACTGACAGGGGTAAATCAGCCCCAGCATTTT	CASKLTGVNQPQHF
-	TRBV29-1	TRBJ2-5	-	TGCAGCGTTGCCGGGACGTACAAAGAGACCCAGTACTTC	CSVAGTYKETQYF
-	TRBV5-4	TRBJ1-1	TRBD1	TGTGCCAGCGAGGACAGGGTATCTGAAGCTTTCTTT	CASEDRVSEAFF
-	TRBV5-1	TRBJ1-1	-	TGCGCCAGCAGCTTGGCACCAGCGAACACTGAAGCTTTCTTT	CASSLAPANTEAFF
-	TRBV7-3	TRBJ2-6	-	TGTGCCAGCAGCTTAATGGGAACTGGGGCCAACGTCCTGACTTTC	CASSLMGTGANVLTF
-	TRBV7-2	TRBJ2-7	-	TGTGCCAGCAGCATACAGTTAGCTTACGAGCAGTACTTC	CASSIQLAYEQYF
-	TRBV6-5	TRBJ1-1	TRBD1	TGTGCCAGCAGGGTTGGACAGGGTTTTTCTGAAGCTTTCTTT	CASRVGQGFSEAFF
-	TRBV12-5	TRBJ2-1	-	TGTGCTAGTGGTTTGGAGGTAGGGGAGCAGTTCTTC	CASGLEVGEQFF
-	TRBV12-5	TRBJ2-2	TRBD1	TGTGCTAGTGGTTTGGGGGACAGTCGCGGGGAGCTGTTTTTT	CASGLGDSRGELFF
-	TRBV9	TRBJ1-4	-	TGTGCCAGCAGCGTAGGACTGGGGTCTGCAACTAATGAAAAACTGTTTTTT	CASSVGLGSATNEKLFF
-	TRBV11-2	TRBJ2-3	-	TGTGCCAGCAGCTTACTCCCGGGGGAAGAGAATACGCAGTATTTT	CASSLLPGEENTQYF
few	TRBV6-1	TRBJ1-1	-	TGTGCCAGCAGGAGGATAGAGAACACTGAAGCTTTCTTT	CASRRIENTEAFF
-	TRBV5-6	TRBJ1-2	-	TGTGCCAGCAGCTCCTTCTATGGCTACACCTTC	CASSSFYGYTF
-	TRBV29-1	TRBJ2-3	TRBD2	TGCAGCGTTGAAGCGCTAGCGGACGGGGGAGCAGATACGCAGTATTTT	CSVEALADGGADTQYF
-	TRBV14	TRBJ2-7	TRBD1	TGTGCCAGCAGCAAACTAGACAGGGGCGAGCAGTACTTC	CASSKLDRGEQYF
-	TRBV6-1	TRBJ1-3	-	TGTGCCAGCATGATCGAGGACTCTGGAAACACCATATATTTT	CASMIEDSGNTIYF
few	TRBV6-5	TRBJ1-2	-	TGTGCCAGCAGACAGGGACATGGCTACACCTTC	CASRQGHGYTF
-	TRBV7-2	TRBJ2-2	-	TGTGCCAGCAGCGCTAGGATTATCTGGGCGAACACCGGGGAGCTGTTTTTT	CASSARIIWANTGELFF
-	TRBV18	TRBJ2-5	-	TGTGCCAGCTCACGAAGTACAGGGGAGACCCAGTACTTC	CASSRSTGETQYF
-	TRBV6-1	TRBJ2-3	TRBD2	TGTGCCAGTCATAGCGGGGGGTCCGTGGATACGCAGTATTTT	CASHSGGSVDTQYF
once	TRBV5-1	TRBJ2-1	-	TGCGCCAGCAGCGTCAGGGTTTCCTACAATGAGCAGTTCTTC	CASSVRVSYNEQFF
-	TRBV7-9	TRBJ2-5	-	TGTGCCAGCAGCTTAGCGGGGGCAAGGGAGACCCAGTACTTC	CASSLAGARETQYF
once	TRBV4-1	TRBJ1-5	TRBD1	TGCGCCAGCAGCCAAATTACCGGACAGGGCGGCAATCAGCCCCAGCATTTT	CASSQITGQGGNQPQHF
-	TRBV5-1	TRBJ2-1	TRBD2	TGCGCCAGCAGCCCCATAGCGGGCTCCTACAATGAGCAGTTCTTC	CASSPIAGSYNEQFF
few	TRBV5-1	TRBJ1-2	-	TGCGCCAGCAGCCCCGGACAGACCTATGGCTACACCTTC	CASSPGQTYGYTF
-	TRBV6-5	TRBJ2-7	-	TGTGCCAGCAGTTACTCGCGGGCTCCCAGGGAGCAGTACTTC	CASSYSRAPREQYF
-	TRBV6-1	TRBJ2-5	TRBD1	TGTGCCAGCACCCTCCAGGGGGCCCAAGAGACCCAGTACTTC	CASTLQGAQETQYF
-	TRBV4-2	TRBJ1-4	-	TGTGCCAGCAGCCAAGAGGGGGGAACGGCTAATGAAAAACTGTTTTTT	CASSQEGGTANEKLFF
few	TRBV30	TRBJ1-5	TRBD1	TGTGCCTGGAACGGACAGGGCAGGAATCAGCCCCAGCATTTT	CAWNGQGRNQPQHF
few	TRBV4-2	TRBJ2-7	TRBD1	TGTGCCAGCAGCCAATCTCCGACACAGGGGTCGGGGGAGCAGTACTTC	CASSQSPTQGSGEQYF
-	TRBV7-9	TRBJ2-5	-	TGTGCCAGCAGCTCATTCTCGGGACTCCAGGGGGAGACCCAGTACTTC	CASSSFSGLQGETQYF
-	TRBV11-3	TRBJ2-2	-	TGTGCCAGCAGCTTTGGGGGCCACCCGAACACCGGGGAGCTGTTTTTT	CASSFGGHPNTGELFF
once	TRBV9	TRBJ2-2	-	TGTGCCAGCAGCGTAGGTGTAGAAGCCGGGGAGCTGTTTTTT	CASSVGVEAGELFF
-	TRBV7-3	TRBJ2-7	-	TGTGCCAGCGGGCGGGATTACTCCTACGAGCAGTACTTC	CASGRDYSYEQYF